Shown below are 10 T cell receptor beta chains from a single sample sequenced in a study of monozygotic twins with inflammatory bowel disease. TCRdb re-analyzed the 5' RACE reads; it lists each CDR3 protein once, without DNA. The sample table includes a few hundred thousand distinct CDR3 sequences. The sequenced material came from blood. These TCRs come from a human donor with ulcerative colitis or Crohn's disease, or a healthy co-twin of an affected twin (not recorded which).

V usage is TRBV4-3 and J usage is TRBJ2-1. Germline-derived CDR1 and CDR2 are LGHNA and YSLEER. The CDR3 runs to 14 residues. CDR3 loop: CASSQATVNNEQFF.

CDR3 region: CASSQGRRNYGYTF. The gene calls are TRBV4-3 and TRBJ1-2. The germline CDR1 and CDR2 sequences are LGHNA and YSLEER. This CDR3 region has 14 residues.

The genes are TRBV10-3 and TRBJ2-3; TCRdb's D gene call, TRBD1, goes unchecked for lack of DNA. The CDR3 extends over 17 amino acids. Per the germline V gene, CDR1 is ENHRY and CDR2 is SYGVKD. This chain's CDR3 is CAISEYPGGQGGDTQYF.

The chain joins TRBV5-1 to TRBJ2-2; TCRdb returns TRBD1, unconfirmable since there is no DNA. The CDR3 contains 13 residues. In germline, CDR1 is SGHRS, CDR2 YFSETQ. CDR3 in amino acids: CASSFSRQRELFF.

The chain links TRBV27 to TRBJ1-2; TCRdb's D gene call, TRBD1, goes unchecked for lack of DNA. Germline V gives CDR1 MNHEY, CDR2 SMNVEV (reference sequence). The CDR3 length is 13 residues. The CDR3 sequence is CASSSHRGQGYTF.

The chain has TRBV7-8 and TRBJ2-4; the D call from TCRdb, TRBD1, cannot be confirmed without DNA. The CDR3 covers 15 residues. Germline CDR1 reads SGHVS; CDR2 reads FQNEAQ. CDR3 amino acids: CASSRTGIAKNIQYF.

The rearrangement joins TRBV9 to TRBJ2-7; TCRdb's D gene call, TRBD1, goes unchecked for lack of DNA. CDR3 length: 13 residues. Per germline, CDR1 SGDLS and CDR2 YYNGEE. The CDR3 reads CASSVWGAGEQYF. Together with reference TRBV9 and TRBJ2-7, the CDR3 gives the full variable domain: DSGVTQTPKHLITATGQRVTLRCSPRSGDLSVYWYQQSLDQGLQFLIQYYNGEERAKGNILERFSAQQFPDLHSELNLSSLELGDSALYFCASSVWGAGEQYFGPGTRLTVT.

The chain joins TRBV20-1 to TRBJ2-3; the D call from TCRdb, TRBD2, cannot be confirmed without DNA. Germline V gene sequence: CDR1 DFQATT, CDR2 SNEGSKA (reference sequence). The CDR3 has 19 amino acids. CDR3 loop: CSANPDSALAGGITDTQYF.

This rearrangement joins TRBV27 to TRBJ1-2; there is no DNA to check the TCRdb D call of TRBD1. Germline V gene lookup returns CDR1 MNHEY and CDR2 SMNVEV (reference sequence). This CDR3 is built from 12 residues. The CDR3 is CASRTGNYGYTF.

CDR3: CATSRDKHTEAFF. J is TRBJ1-1 and V is TRBV15. This CDR3 contains 13 residues. The germline CDR1 and CDR2 sequences are LNHNV and YYDKDF (reference sequence).